These 20 T cell receptor beta chains share one sample of origin, sequenced in a study of regulatory T cells in long-lasting Graves disease (dated by TCRdb to the early 2020s). The method behind the library was multiplex PCR. For sequencing, an Illumina HiSeq 4000 was employed. TCR beta libraries were built with iRepertoire HTBI primers and Arm-PCR amplification of CDR3 regions. The public sequencing data were trimmed at Q25 with fastp and processed into clonotypes with MiXCR by TCRdb, which kept only in-frame beta chains. Here each entry gathers all rows of one CDR3 protein and keeps the most common genes and DNA. The sample records under 250,000 distinct CDR3 sequences, around 20% of which are singletons. The top ten constitute approximately 13% of the sample. What this sample's time point label stands for: newly diagnosed GD, antithyroid drugs for less than 3 months. For both TCR sequencing and RNA sequencing, RNA was extracted from PBMCs in TRIzol.

Sample: peripheral blood mononuclear cells (PBMCs), taken at new diagnosis, from a patient treated with antithyroid drugs. The receptors shown here come from a female donor with Graves disease.

This clonotype was counted between two and nine times. The chain couples TRBV7-9 to TRBJ2-4, with D tentatively TRBD2 (5 bases). Germline V gene sequence: CDR1 SEHNR, CDR2 FQNEAQ (reference sequence). The V end lost 5 bases, the J end lost 1 base, and 18 bases lay between the germline ends. This CDR3 spans 17 amino acids. The CDR3 loop is CASSRSTLVRAKNIQYF. The CDR3 DNA reads as TGTGCCAGCAGCCGGAGTACACTAGTTAGGGCCAAAAACATTCAGTACTTC. The whole variable domain, remainder taken from reference TRBV7-9 and TRBJ2-4, is DTGVSQNPRHKITKRGQNVTFRCDPISEHNRLYWYRQTLGQGPEFLTYFQNEAQLEKSRLLSDRFSAERPKGSFSTLEIQRTEQGDSAMYLCASSRSTLVRAKNIQYFGAGTRLSVL.

The chain recombines TRBV19 with TRBJ1-2, with 7 bases aligning to TRBD1. CDR3 length: 15 amino acids. The germline gives CDR1 LNHDA, CDR2 SQIVND (reference sequence). The V gene end was trimmed by 6 bases and the J gene end by 4 bases; junction bases not matched to a gene: 11. The DNA for the CDR3 is TGTGCCAGTAGAAGCCCGGGACAGCTCCCCTATGGCTACACCTTC. The encoded protein is CASRSPGQLPYGYTF.

This clonotype showed up many times. The V and J genes are TRBV11-2 and TRBJ2-5; D is unclear. The V end lost 1 base, the J end lost 2 bases, and 5 bases lay between the germline ends. The CDR3 spans 13 residues. In germline, CDR1 is SGHAT, CDR2 FQNNGV. CDR3 DNA sequence: TGTGCCAGCAGCTTAGGGCATCAAGAGACCCAGTACTTC. Amino acid sequence: CASSLGHQETQYF.

This clonotype occurred many times. The chain recombines TRBV6-2 or TRBV6-3 with TRBJ1-5; 8 nucleotides match TRBD1. V was pared by 2 bases and J by 6 bases, with 9 bases of the junction left unmatched. Germline CDR1 reads MNHEY; CDR2 reads SVGEGT. This CDR3 has 16 residues. This CDR3 is CASSYQITTGVQPQHF. The CDR3 coding sequence is TGTGCCAGCAGTTACCAAATTACGACAGGGGTTCAGCCCCAGCATTTT.

This clonotype was recorded at least ten times. DNA for the CDR3: TGTGCCAGCAGCCCCGCACAGGGAGAGACCCAGTACTTC. The encoded protein is CASSPAQGETQYF. V gene TRBV7-3 combines with J gene TRBJ2-5; possible D gene TRBD1, 6 bases. The CDR3 runs 13 residues. Germline V lookup: CDR1 SGHTA, CDR2 FQGTGA. Trimming shortened V by 5 bases and J by 4 bases, and 11 bases separated the two germline ends.

This clonotype was counted ten times or more. As DNA, the CDR3 is TGTGCCAGCAGTTCACCCCAGGAAGAAGCTTTCTTT. Its protein product is CASSSPQEEAFF. V gene TRBV28 combines with J gene TRBJ1-1; D is ambiguous. The germline V gene has CDR1 MDHEN and CDR2 SYDVKM. There are 12 residues in the CDR3. Trimming took off 4 bases at V and 8 bases at J, with 11 bases between the two ends.

This clonotype was counted many times. The chain couples TRBV29-1 to TRBJ2-5, with 11 nucleotides matching TRBD2. J gave up 1 base and V 5 bases, and 6 bases lay outside the gene matches. There are 15 residues in the CDR3. Germline V gives CDR1 SQVTM, CDR2 ANQGSEA. The chain's CDR3 is CSVPKTSGIQETQYF. CDR3 DNA: TGCAGCGTTCCTAAGACTAGCGGGATCCAAGAGACCCAGTACTTC.

This clonotype appeared many times. The chain uses TRBV6-1 and TRBJ2-2; D possibly matches TRBD1 or TRBD2 (5 bases each). The CDR3 is 15 amino acids. Germline values: CDR1 MNHNS, CDR2 SASEGT. The germline V and J ends were trimmed by 6 bases and 0 bases, with 11 bases remaining between them. Here the CDR3 DNA reads TGTGCCAGCAGGAAAGGGACGGCGAACACCGGGGAGCTGTTTTTT. Translating gives CASRKGTANTGELFF.

This clonotype was seen more than once but under ten times. The gene calls are TRBV19 and TRBJ1-2; 9 positions agree with TRBD1. The CDR3 extends over 17 amino acids. Trimming took 3 bases from V and 4 from J; bases not matched to a gene: 12. Germline V gene lookup returns CDR1 LNHDA and CDR2 SQIVND (reference sequence). CDR3 protein: CASSMRAGQGRTYGYTF. The CDR3, as DNA: TGTGCCAGTAGTATGCGGGCGGGACAGGGAAGAACCTATGGCTACACCTTC. The full variable domain, completed using reference TRBV19 and TRBJ1-2, is DGGITQSPKYLFRKEGQNVTLSCEQNLNHDAMYWYRQDPGQGLRLIYYSQIVNDFQKGDIAEGYSVSREKKESFPLTVTSAQKNPTAFYLCASSMRAGQGRTYGYTFGSGTRLTVV.

This clonotype was observed a single time. This may stem from a read error, because a much larger clone lies one nucleotide away. The chain combines TRBV6-2 or TRBV6-3 with TRBJ2-3; 7 nucleotides align to TRBD2. Trimming took 2 bases from V and 4 from J; bases not matched to a gene: 9. From germline, CDR1 is MNHEY and CDR2 SVGEGT. The CDR3 is made up of 16 amino acids. CDR3 sequence: CASSYQRGSGADTQYF. CDR3 DNA: TGTGCCAGCAGTTACCAACGCGGGAGCGGCGCAGATACGCAGTATTTT.

As for this clonotype: This could be a read error, since a much larger clone is one nucleotide away. The chain combines TRBV10-2 with TRBJ2-7; D remains unclear. Germline V CDR1 and CDR2: WSHSY, SAAADI. V dropped 3 bases and J dropped 6 bases, with 12 bases sitting between them. The CDR3 consists of 13 residues. CDR3 nucleotide sequence: TGCGCCAGCAGTGATGGTAGTAGATTCGAGCAGTACTTC. It encodes CASSDGSRFEQYF.

This chain connects TRBV11-2 to TRBJ2-3; 10 positions agree with TRBD2. V lost 8 bases to trimming and J lost 1 base; unmatched junction nucleotides: 6. Germline-derived CDR1 and CDR2 are SGHAT and FQNNGV. The CDR3 spans 15 residues. CDR3 DNA sequence: TGTGCCAGCTCACCGCTAGCGGGGGGCACAGATACGCAGTATTTT. This sequence encodes CASSPLAGGTDTQYF.

In its sample, this clonotype was seen many times. The chain links TRBV12-3 or TRBV12-4 to TRBJ2-7; 12 nucleotides match TRBD1. V shed 6 bases, J shed 6 bases, and the junction held 6 bases outside the gene matches. CDR3 length: 14 amino acids. In DNA form, the CDR3 reads TGTGCCAGCAGCAGGGGGACAGGGGGCCGCGAGCAGTACTTC. Residues: CASSRGTGGREQYF.

This clonotype came up many times. The chain links TRBV6-1 to TRBJ2-3; the match to TRBD2 covers 9 bases. The CDR3 runs 17 residues. V lost 7 bases, J lost 0 bases, and 11 bases stayed unmatched. Germline V gene sequence: CDR1 MNHNS, CDR2 SASEGT. The CDR3 loop is CASKLLPTSGSTDTQYF. CDR3 DNA sequence: TGTGCCAGCAAACTACTACCGACTAGCGGAAGCACAGATACGCAGTATTTT.

In its sample, this clonotype was seen many times. The chain is built from TRBV2 and TRBJ1-1; no clear D gene. From germline, CDR1 is SNHLY and CDR2 FYNNEI. The ends were cut back, 7 bases at V and 8 bases at J, with 11 bases in the middle. This CDR3 spans 11 amino acids. CDR3: CASNMVLEAFF. In DNA form, the CDR3 reads TGTGCCAGCAATATGGTCCTGGAAGCTTTCTTT.

This clonotype was seen only a few times. The chain links TRBV20-1 to TRBJ1-2; tentative D call: TRBD1 (5 bases). Germline values: CDR1 DFQATT, CDR2 SNEGSKA (reference sequence). Deletions cut 0 bases from V and 3 bases from J, with 11 bases between. The CDR3 is made up of 14 amino acids. The CDR3 loop reads CSARDHGGYYGYTF. Here the CDR3 DNA reads TGCAGTGCTAGAGATCACGGGGGGTACTATGGCTACACCTTC.

This clonotype was seen at least ten times. The chain's CDR3 is CASSLAPVNTEAFF. CDR3 in DNA: TGTGCCAGCAGCTTAGCCCCGGTGAACACTGAAGCTTTCTTT. The chain employs TRBV7-9 and TRBJ1-1; D gene unclear. The CDR3 runs to 14 residues. Trimming shortened V by 0 bases and J by 0 bases, and 5 bases separated the two germline ends. Germline values: CDR1 SEHNR, CDR2 FQNEAQ (reference sequence). The variable domain in full, completed from reference TRBV7-9 and TRBJ1-1, reads DTGVSQNPRHKITKRGQNVTFRCDPISEHNRLYWYRQTLGQGPEFLTYFQNEAQLEKSRLLSDRFSAERPKGSFSTLEIQRTEQGDSAMYLCASSLAPVNTEAFFGQGTRLTVV.

The V and J genes are TRBV12-5 and TRBJ2-1; possibly TRBD2 for D (7 bases). Germline V CDR1 and CDR2: LGHNT, FRNRAP. This CDR3 has 15 amino acids. The V and J ends lost 0 bases and 6 bases respectively, with 12 bases between them. The CDR3 sequence: CASGLVGGGLNEQFF. As DNA, the CDR3 is TGTGCTAGTGGTTTGGTGGGGGGGGGCCTCAATGAGCAGTTCTTC.

This clonotype was detected many times. The chain has TRBV13 and TRBJ1-5, with D unclear. The germline V gene encodes CDR1 PRHDT and CDR2 FYEKMQ (reference sequence). Trimming stripped 5 bases from V and 1 base from J, with 12 bases between. The CDR3 has 15 amino acids. CDR3 region: CASSPGPGSNQPQHF. In DNA form, the CDR3 reads TGTGCCAGCAGCCCCGGGCCGGGGAGCAATCAGCCCCAGCATTTT.

The V call is TRBV7-3, the J call TRBJ1-6; 7 bases agree with TRBD1. The V gene end was trimmed by 3 bases and the J gene end by 6 bases; junction bases not matched to a gene: 5. The CDR3 loop spans 15 amino acids. Germline V lookup: CDR1 SGHTA, CDR2 FQGTGA. CDR3 sequence: CASSLGHRGNSPLHF. CDR3 bases: TGTGCCAGCAGCTTGGGGCACAGGGGTAATTCACCCCTCCACTTT. The variable domain in full, completed from reference TRBV7-3 and TRBJ1-6, reads GAGVSQTPSNKVTEKGKYVELRCDPISGHTALYWYRQSLGQGPEFLIYFQGTGAADDSGLPNDRFFAVRPEGSVSTLKIQRTERGDSAVYLCASSLGHRGNSPLHFGNGTRLTVT.